The 24 T cell receptor beta chains reported below all come from one sample, sequenced in a study of PD-L1 blockade in urothelial cancer. Time point meaning: pretreatment peripheral blood. TCRdb's table, derived via immunoSEQ multiplex PCR, lists solely in-frame clones and lacks some. The table has more than 55,000 clones, around four fifths seen once. The input for sequencing was PBMCs, taken around atezolizumab (anti-PD-L1) treatment. The source is a man in his 70s with urothelial cancer.

The chain combines TRBV6-6 with TRBJ2-2; 9 positions agree with TRBD2. Per germline, CDR1 MNHNY and CDR2 SVGAGI (reference sequence). After removal of 7 bases from V and 0 bases from J, the junction contained 3 bases not matched to a gene. The CDR3 length is 15 residues. CDR3: CASTGGRANTGELFF. The CDR3 region has the DNA TGTGCCAGCACCGGCGGGAGGGCGAACACCGGGGAGCTGTTTTTT.

This clone was counted once. The rearrangement uses TRBV5-1 and TRBJ2-1, with 9 bases that match TRBD2. This CDR3 is 15 amino acids long. In germline, CDR1 is SGHRS, CDR2 YFSETQ. Trimming cost V 3 bases and J 7 bases; bases outside gene matches: 8. The CDR3 protein is CASSYIAGVLNEQFF. Written as DNA, the CDR3 is TGCGCCAGCAGCTATATAGCGGGAGTCCTAAATGAGCAGTTCTTC.

The chain recombines TRBV5-1 with TRBJ2-1; TRBD2 aligns across 13 bases. Germline loops: CDR1 SGHRS, CDR2 YFSETQ. V trimming: 7 bases; J trimming: 1 base; junction bases outside the gene matches: 8. This CDR3 region has 17 residues. CDR3 in amino acids: CASGQGTSGNSYNEQFF. The CDR3 region has the DNA TGCGCCAGCGGCCAGGGGACTAGCGGGAATTCCTACAATGAGCAGTTCTTC.

The rearrangement links TRBV5-4 to TRBJ2-3, with 7 positions matching TRBD2. The V segment lost 5 bases and the J segment 3 bases; nucleotides outside the gene matches: 12. This CDR3 is built from 16 residues. Germline V gene data show CDR1 as SGHNT and CDR2 as YYREEE (reference sequence). In DNA, the CDR3 is TGTGCCAGCAGAAATAAGGGGCGGGAGTGGACAGATACGCAGTATTTT. This translates into CASRNKGREWTDTQYF. Together with reference TRBV5-4 and TRBJ2-3, the CDR3 gives the full variable domain: ETGVTQSPTHLIKTRGQQVTLRCSSQSGHNTVSWYQQALGQGPQFIFQYYREEENGRGNFPPRFSGLQFPNYSSELNVNALELDDSALYLCASRNKGREWTDTQYFGPGTRLTVL.

This clone was seen only a few times. V is TRBV5-4 and J is TRBJ2-1; 15 positions match TRBD2. Trimming at V came to 0 bases and at J to 7 bases, leaving 5 bases not matched to a gene. CDR1 SGHNT and CDR2 YYREEE come from the germline V gene (reference sequence). The CDR3 has 17 amino acids. The CDR3 reads CASSLASGTSGRNEQFF. The CDR3 nucleotides are TGTGCCAGCAGCTTGGCATCCGGGACTAGCGGGAGGAATGAGCAGTTCTTC.

The CDR3 region has the DNA TGTGCCAGCTCACCTAAGGGGACAGAGAACACCGGGGAGCTGTTTTTT. The encoded protein is CASSPKGTENTGELFF. The chain combines TRBV18 with TRBJ2-2; 7 nucleotides align to TRBD1. The CDR3 runs to 16 residues. V shed 3 bases and J 1 base; nucleotides not matched to a gene: 5. CDR1 KGHSH and CDR2 LQKENI come from the germline V gene.

This sequence joins TRBV19 and TRBJ1-2; D gene uncertain. Between the trimmed V and J ends, which lost 10 bases and 0 bases, there was a span of 12 bases. CDR3 length: 13 amino acids. Germline CDR1 LNHDA, CDR2 SQIVND (reference sequence). The CDR3 sequence: CATSGRPNYGYTF. The CDR3 DNA sequence: TGTGCCACTAGCGGCAGGCCTAACTATGGCTACACCTTC.

This clone was observed once. CDR3 residues: CASSFGGDNEQFF. The CDR3 DNA follows: TGTGCCAGCAGCTTTGGCGGGGACAATGAGCAGTTCTTC. V gene TRBV5-4 combines with J gene TRBJ2-1, with a possible D match to TRBD2 (6 bases). The CDR3 totals 13 residues. Looked up from germline, CDR1 is SGHNT and CDR2 is YYREEE (reference sequence). Deletions cut 2 bases from V and 5 bases from J, with 8 bases between.

This clone was counted between two and nine times. This chain uses TRBV14 with TRBJ2-3; D possibly corresponds to TRBD1 (6 bases). The germline CDR1 and CDR2 sequences are SGHDN and FVKESK. Trimming pared 1 base from V and 9 bases from J, leaving 8 bases between. The CDR3 length is 12 residues. The CDR3 DNA follows: TGTGCCAGCAGCCAAGGAGGGGGAACGCAGTATTTT. Protein sequence: CASSQGGGTQYF.

The chain uses TRBV7-8 and TRBJ2-5; 7 nucleotides agree with TRBD2. The junction had 7 bases not matched to a gene; V was cut back by 1 base and J by 5 bases. This CDR3 contains 15 residues. The germline V gene encodes CDR1 SGHVS and CDR2 FQNEAQ. The CDR3 reads CASSLGGGGVETQYF. The CDR3 nucleotides read TGTGCCAGCAGCTTAGGCGGCGGGGGAGTGGAGACCCAGTACTTC.

This clone was detected once. The V and J genes are TRBV7-3 and TRBJ1-1, with 8 bases aligning to TRBD1. The junction had 6 bases not matched to a gene; V was cut back by 5 bases and J by 4 bases. The CDR3 runs 14 residues. Per the germline V gene, CDR1 is SGHTA and CDR2 is FQGTGA. The CDR3 DNA sequence: TGTGCCAGCAGCACTGGACAGGGAGGCACTGAAGCTTTCTTT. Protein sequence: CASSTGQGGTEAFF.

This chain connects TRBV5-1 to TRBJ1-3, with 7 positions matching TRBD1. This CDR3 has 15 amino acids. CDR1 and CDR2 from the germline V gene are SGHRS and YFSETQ. Trimming removed 1 base from V and 4 bases from J; junction bases left unmatched: 5. CDR3 region: CASSLTGTEGNTIYF. The CDR3 coding sequence is TGCGCCAGCAGCTTGACGGGGACAGAAGGAAACACCATATATTTT.

The J gene is TRBJ1-2, the V gene TRBV7-2; D is unresolved. From germline, CDR1 is SGHTA and CDR2 FQGNSA. V dropped 0 bases and J dropped 0 bases, with 5 bases sitting between them. The CDR3 is 14 residues long. Here the CDR3 DNA reads TGTGCCAGCAGCTTAGCAACGGCTAACTATGGCTACACCTTC. Translation gives CASSLATANYGYTF.

The gene calls are TRBV9 and TRBJ1-3; a possible D gene is TRBD1 (5 bases). The CDR3 spans 13 residues. V dropped 7 bases and J dropped 0 bases, with 8 bases sitting between them. CDR1 and CDR2 (germline): SGDLS, YYNGEE. The CDR3 loop is CASAQGSGNTIYF. As DNA, the CDR3 is TGTGCCAGCGCGCAGGGCTCTGGAAACACCATATATTTT.

The chain links TRBV9 to TRBJ2-5; 7 nucleotides agree with TRBD1. Per germline, CDR1 SGDLS and CDR2 YYNGEE. CDR3 size: 16 residues. The V and J ends lost 4 bases and 2 bases, in that order; junction bases with no gene match: 11. The CDR3 region is CASSTTPRQGQETQYF. As DNA, the CDR3 is TGTGCCAGCAGCACGACGCCCAGACAGGGACAAGAGACCCAGTACTTC.

The chain recombines TRBV7-2 with TRBJ2-7; 11 positions agree with TRBD2. V dropped 0 bases and J dropped 2; count of bases not matched to a gene: 9. The CDR3 contains 18 residues. The germline gives CDR1 SGHTA, CDR2 FQGNSA. The CDR3 region is CASSLAPSGRTTPYEQYF. CDR3 nucleotide sequence: TGTGCCAGCAGCTTAGCGCCTAGCGGGAGGACCACTCCCTACGAGCAGTACTTC. The variable domain in full, with the rest retrieved from reference TRBV7-2 and TRBJ2-7, is GAGVSQSPSNKVTEKGKDVELRCDPISGHTALYWYRQSLGQGLEFLIYFQGNSAPDKSGLPSDRFSAERTGGSVSTLTIQRTQQEDSAVYLCASSLAPSGRTTPYEQYFGPGTRLTVT.

The chain joins TRBV7-2 to TRBJ1-5, with 10 bases matching TRBD1. Germline V gives CDR1 SGHTA, CDR2 FQGNSA. The CDR3 spans 13 residues. The V gene end was trimmed by 5 bases and the J gene end by 8 bases; junction bases not matched to a gene: 3. The CDR3 spells CASSVGTGEPQHF. DNA for the CDR3: TGTGCCAGCAGCGTCGGGACAGGGGAGCCCCAGCATTTT.

This clone was seen only a few times. J is TRBJ2-7 and V is TRBV18; a possible D gene is TRBD1 (7 bases). There are 14 residues in the CDR3. The V end was cut by 3 bases, the J end by 2 bases, with 11 bases between. Germline V CDR1 and CDR2: KGHSH, LQKENI. The CDR3 region has the DNA TGTGCCAGCTCACCCGGGGGACAGACCTACGAGCAGTACTTC. It is translated as CASSPGGQTYEQYF.

The chain recombines TRBV18 with TRBJ2-1, with 7 nucleotides matching TRBD1. With 3 bases clipped from V and 6 bases from J, the junction kept 8 bases outside the gene matches. The length of the CDR3 is 15 residues. Germline V gene sequence: CDR1 KGHSH, CDR2 LQKENI. The CDR3 sequence is CASSPDRARSNEQFF. In DNA form, the CDR3 reads TGTGCCAGCTCACCCGACAGGGCGAGAAGCAATGAGCAGTTCTTC.

The CDR3 reads CATSIGQESSYEQYF. The DNA for the CDR3 is TGTGCCACCAGCATCGGACAGGAATCTTCCTACGAGCAGTACTTC. The rearrangement links TRBV15 to TRBJ2-7; 7 positions agree with TRBD1. V gave up 4 bases and J gave up 1 base; unmatched junction bases: 7. CDR1 and CDR2 from the germline V gene are LNHNV and YYDKDF (reference sequence). The CDR3 loop spans 15 amino acids. Filled out from reference TRBV15 and TRBJ2-7, the complete variable domain reads DAMVIQNPRYQVTQFGKPVTLSCSQTLNHNVMYWYQQKSSQAPKLLFHYYDKDFNNEADTPDNFQSRRPNTSFCFLDIRSPGLGDTAMYLCATSIGQESSYEQYFGPGTRLTVT.

This chain joins TRBV6-5 and TRBJ1-2; D perhaps matches TRBD1 (5 bases). The CDR3 extends over 14 amino acids. Trimming cost V 5 bases and J 3 bases, with 13 bases left between them. CDR1 and CDR2 (germline): MNHEY, SVGAGI. The CDR3 protein is CASSDPTGDYGYTF. CDR3 DNA: TGTGCCAGCAGTGACCCCACGGGGGACTATGGCTACACCTTC.

The genes are TRBV9 and TRBJ2-3, with 12 bases matching TRBD1. The CDR3 totals 18 residues. Losses at the gene ends were 3 bases for V and 2 bases for J; bases not matched to a gene: 10. Per the germline V gene, CDR1 is SGDLS and CDR2 is YYNGEE. CDR3 in amino acids: CASSARDRGPWTTDTQYF. DNA of the CDR3: TGTGCCAGCAGCGCCCGGGACAGGGGGCCCTGGACCACAGATACGCAGTATTTT.

The chain is built from TRBV5-8 and TRBJ2-5; weak D call: TRBD2 (6 bases). Germline V gene data show CDR1 as SGHTS and CDR2 as YDEGEE. Trimming removed 2 bases from V and 5 bases from J, with 13 bases in between. The CDR3 length is 14 residues. The CDR3: CASSFGGDMETQYF. The CDR3 nucleotides are TGTGCCAGCAGCTTCGGAGGGGATATGGAGACCCAGTACTTC. Using reference TRBV5-8 and TRBJ2-5 for the parts outside the CDR3, the full variable domain is EAGVTQSPTHLIKTRGQQATLRCSPISGHTSVYWYQQALGLGLQFLLWYDEGEERNRGNFPPRFSGRQFPNYSSELNVNALELEDSALYLCASSFGGDMETQYFGPGTRLLVL.

The chain uses TRBV7-9 and TRBJ2-1, with D uncertain. The V end was cut by 1 base, the J end by 5 bases, with 6 bases between. The germline CDR1 and CDR2 sequences are SEHNR and FQNEAQ (reference sequence). The CDR3 contains 13 residues. CDR3 bases: TGTGCCAGCAGCTTAGACTTTGACAATGAGCAGTTCTTC. This codes for CASSLDFDNEQFF.